A selection of T cell receptor beta chains follows, all from one sample in a study of T-cell reconstitution after alpha-beta-depleted transplantation in children. TCRdb ran MiXCR on the PCR reads and lists one entry per CDR3 protein. The table has about 600,000 distinct CDR3 sequences, roughly 23% seen once; the top ten hold around 14%. The specimen comprised PBMCs, mostly from graft donor cells, sampled 360 days after TCRalphabeta/CD19-depleted stem cell transplant. Receptor source: a boy under two years old who had a stem cell transplant for acute myeloid leukemia, so the T cells may come from the graft donor. Each CDR3 is given with its conserved first and last residue. D genes are given only for firm matches. Size is omitted from some rows. Given values are once, few, many or a class for expanded clones.

len: 12; j_gene: TRBJ2-4; abundance: many; v_gene: TRBV2; d_gene: NA; CDR3aa: CATAEYYNIQYF; CDR3nt: TGTGCCACCGCGGAATACTATAACATTCAGTACTTC
len: 13; j_gene: TRBJ1-2; abundance: NA; v_gene: TRBV25-1; d_gene: NA; CDR3aa: CASSGRPGLRYTF; CDR3nt: TGTGCCAGCAGTGGACGACCCGGCCTGCGCTACACCTTC
len: 17; j_gene: TRBJ2-7; abundance: NA; v_gene: TRBV7-8; d_gene: NA; CDR3aa: CASSFFSDRLGSYEQYF; CDR3nt: TGTGCCAGCAGCTTTTTTTCTGACAGGCTGGGCTCCTACGAGCAGTACTTC
len: 14; j_gene: TRBJ1-2; abundance: few; v_gene: TRBV20-1; d_gene: NA; CDR3aa: CSAGDPHLDYGYTF; CDR3nt: TGCAGTGCTGGGGACCCTCACTTGGACTATGGCTACACCTTC
len: 12; j_gene: TRBJ2-1; abundance: NA; v_gene: TRBV3-1; d_gene: NA; CDR3aa: CASSGSYNEQFF; CDR3nt: TGTGCCAGCAGCGGCTCCTACAATGAGCAGTTCTTC
len: 14; j_gene: TRBJ2-1; abundance: NA; v_gene: TRBV19; d_gene: TRBD2; CDR3aa: CASSTSGGNNEQFF; CDR3nt: TGTGCCAGTAGTACAAGCGGGGGGAACAATGAGCAGTTCTTC
len: 15; j_gene: TRBJ2-2; abundance: many; v_gene: TRBV9; d_gene: NA; CDR3aa: CASSVGGERTGELFF; CDR3nt: TGTGCCAGCAGCGTAGGGGGGGAGAGGACCGGGGAGCTGTTTTTT
len: 15; j_gene: TRBJ2-1; abundance: NA; v_gene: TRBV7-8; d_gene: NA; CDR3aa: CASSPRPPLYNEQFF; CDR3nt: TGTGCCAGCAGCCCTAGACCGCCGCTTTACAATGAGCAGTTCTTC
len: 16; j_gene: TRBJ2-5; abundance: many; v_gene: TRBV28; d_gene: TRBD1; CDR3aa: CASSSTPGTEKETQYF; CDR3nt: TGTGCCAGCAGTTCCACCCCAGGGACAGAAAAAGAGACCCAGTACTTC
len: 13; j_gene: TRBJ2-7; abundance: few; v_gene: TRBV6-6; d_gene: NA; CDR3aa: CASSLDLSYEQYF; CDR3nt: TGTGCCAGCAGTCTCGACCTCTCCTACGAGCAGTACTTC
len: 14; j_gene: TRBJ1-2; abundance: NA; v_gene: TRBV7-2; d_gene: NA; CDR3aa: CASSLSARDYGYTF; CDR3nt: TGTGCCAGCAGCTTAAGCGCCAGGGACTATGGCTACACCTTC
len: 15; j_gene: TRBJ2-5; abundance: few; v_gene: TRBV7-3; d_gene: NA; CDR3aa: CASSLNSGGQETQYF; CDR3nt: TGTGCCAGCAGCTTAAATTCCGGAGGACAAGAGACCCAGTACTTC
len: 13; j_gene: TRBJ2-1; abundance: NA; v_gene: TRBV6-1; d_gene: NA; CDR3aa: CASSDGHRNEQFF; CDR3nt: TGTGCCAGCAGTGATGGACACCGCAATGAGCAGTTCTTC
len: 16; j_gene: TRBJ2-1; abundance: few; v_gene: TRBV6-1; d_gene: TRBD2; CDR3aa: CASRKTPGLNYNEQFF; CDR3nt: TGTGCCAGCAGGAAGACTCCGGGACTAAATTACAATGAGCAGTTCTTC
len: 16; j_gene: TRBJ2-1; abundance: many; v_gene: TRBV12-5; d_gene: NA; CDR3aa: CASGLVQGVSYNEQFF; CDR3nt: TGTGCTAGTGGTTTGGTACAAGGGGTGTCCTACAATGAGCAGTTCTTC
len: 15; j_gene: TRBJ2-3; abundance: NA; v_gene: TRBV7-2; d_gene: NA; CDR3aa: CASSLGPPGTDTQYF; CDR3nt: TGTGCCAGCAGCTTAGGTCCCCCAGGGACAGATACGCAGTATTTT
len: 14; j_gene: TRBJ2-7; abundance: NA; v_gene: TRBV29-1; d_gene: NA; CDR3aa: CSVEDGSRDYEQYF; CDR3nt: TGCAGCGTTGAAGATGGTTCCCGGGACTACGAGCAGTACTTC